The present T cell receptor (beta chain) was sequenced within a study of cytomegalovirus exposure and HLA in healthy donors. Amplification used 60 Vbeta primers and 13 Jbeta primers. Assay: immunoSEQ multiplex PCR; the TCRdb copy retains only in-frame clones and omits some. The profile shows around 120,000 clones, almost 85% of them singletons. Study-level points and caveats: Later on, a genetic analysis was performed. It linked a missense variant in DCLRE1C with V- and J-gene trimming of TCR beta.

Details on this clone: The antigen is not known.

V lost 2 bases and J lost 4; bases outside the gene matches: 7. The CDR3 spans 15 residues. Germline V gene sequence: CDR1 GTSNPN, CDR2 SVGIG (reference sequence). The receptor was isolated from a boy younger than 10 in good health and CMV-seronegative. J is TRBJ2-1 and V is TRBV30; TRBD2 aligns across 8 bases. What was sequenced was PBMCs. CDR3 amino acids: CAWSLISGGYNEQFF. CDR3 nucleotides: TGTGCCTGGAGTCTGATCAGCGGGGGTTACAATGAGCAGTTCTTC.